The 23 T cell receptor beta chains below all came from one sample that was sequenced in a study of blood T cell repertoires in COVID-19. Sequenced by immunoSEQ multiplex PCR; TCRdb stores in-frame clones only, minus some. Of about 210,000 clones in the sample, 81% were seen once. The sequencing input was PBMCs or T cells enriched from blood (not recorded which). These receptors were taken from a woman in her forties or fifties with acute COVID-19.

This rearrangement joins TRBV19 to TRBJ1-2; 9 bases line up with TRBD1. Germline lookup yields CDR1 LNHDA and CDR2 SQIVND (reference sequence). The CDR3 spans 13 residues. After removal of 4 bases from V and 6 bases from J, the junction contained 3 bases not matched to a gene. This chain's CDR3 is CASSRQGENGYTF. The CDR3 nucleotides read TGTGCCAGTAGTAGACAGGGGGAGAATGGCTACACCTTC.

DNA of the CDR3: TGTGCCAGCACGTTGGGGGGGACAGATACGCAGTATTTT. This translates into CASTLGGTDTQYF. The J gene is TRBJ2-3, the V gene TRBV5-8, with 7 bases fitting TRBD2. Trimming at V came to 6 bases and at J to 3 bases, leaving 4 bases not matched to a gene. The CDR3 has 13 amino acids. Germline V CDR1 and CDR2: SGHTS, YDEGEE.

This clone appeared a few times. DNA of the CDR3: TGTGCCAGCAGCAGGGGTAGCGGGGAACTCCAAGAGACCCAGTACTTC. Its protein is CASSRGSGELQETQYF. The chain joins TRBV7-2 to TRBJ2-5, with 8 bases fitting TRBD2. The ends lost 5 bases at V and 1 base at J; junction bases unmatched: 9. The CDR3 extends over 16 amino acids. The germline gives CDR1 SGHTA, CDR2 FQGNSA.

The CDR3 DNA reads as TGCAGCGTGGGCAGAGGCATGAACACTGAAGCTTTCTTT. Translation gives CSVGRGMNTEAFF. V gene TRBV29-1 combines with J gene TRBJ1-1; D is uncertain. The germline V gene encodes CDR1 SQVTM and CDR2 ANQGSEA. The CDR3 runs to 13 residues. V dropped 6 bases and J dropped 0 bases, with 11 bases sitting between them.

Here the CDR3 reads CASSPWTSGGGYNEQFF. In DNA, the CDR3 is TGTGCCAGCAGCCCTTGGACTAGCGGGGGAGGCTACAATGAGCAGTTCTTC. The chain combines TRBV7-2 with TRBJ2-1, with 13 nucleotides matching TRBD2. V lost 5 bases, J lost 3 bases, and 7 bases stayed unmatched. Germline V gene sequence: CDR1 SGHTA, CDR2 FQGNSA. There are 17 residues in the CDR3.

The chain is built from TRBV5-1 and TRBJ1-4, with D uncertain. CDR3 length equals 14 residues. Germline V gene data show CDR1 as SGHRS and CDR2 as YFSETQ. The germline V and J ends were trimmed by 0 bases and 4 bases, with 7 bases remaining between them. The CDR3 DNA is TGCGCCAGCAGCTTGGGAGTAAATAATGAAAAACTGTTTTTT. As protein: CASSLGVNNEKLFF.

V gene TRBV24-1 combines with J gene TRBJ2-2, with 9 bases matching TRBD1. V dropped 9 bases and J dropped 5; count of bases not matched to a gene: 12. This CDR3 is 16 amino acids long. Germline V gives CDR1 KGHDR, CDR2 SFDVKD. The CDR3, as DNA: TGTGCCACCCAGGGACAGGGTGGACTCTCGACCGGGGAGCTGTTTTTT. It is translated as CATQGQGGLSTGELFF.

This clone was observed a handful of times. The CDR3 is CASRTGDSYSEGNQPQHF. In DNA form, the CDR3 reads TGTGCCAGCCGAACAGGGGACTCGTACTCGGAGGGCAATCAGCCCCAGCATTTT. The genes are TRBV21-1 and TRBJ1-5; the D call in the table, TRBD1, was not verified against the DNA. TRBV21-1 is flagged as a pseudogene. The CDR3 covers 18 residues.

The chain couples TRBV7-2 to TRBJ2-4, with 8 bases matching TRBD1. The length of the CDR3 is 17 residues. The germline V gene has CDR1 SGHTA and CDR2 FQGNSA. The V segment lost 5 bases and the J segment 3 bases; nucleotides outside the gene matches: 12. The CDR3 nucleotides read TGTGCCAGCAGCCTAGATTTTACAGGGGGAGTCAAAAACATTCAGTACTTC. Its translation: CASSLDFTGGVKNIQYF.

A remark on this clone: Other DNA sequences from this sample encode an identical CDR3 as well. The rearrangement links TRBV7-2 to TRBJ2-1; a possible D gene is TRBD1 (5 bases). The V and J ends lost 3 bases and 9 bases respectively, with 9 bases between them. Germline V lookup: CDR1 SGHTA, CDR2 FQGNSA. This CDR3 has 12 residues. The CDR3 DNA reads TGTGCCAGCAGCTTTCTAGGGGTTGAGCAGTTCTTC. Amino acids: CASSFLGVEQFF. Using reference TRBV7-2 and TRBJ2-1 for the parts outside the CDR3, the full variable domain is GAGVSQSPSNKVTEKGKDVELRCDPISGHTALYWYRQSLGQGLEFLIYFQGNSAPDKSGLPSDRFSAERTGGSVSTLTIQRTQQEDSAVYLCASSFLGVEQFFGPGTRLTVL.

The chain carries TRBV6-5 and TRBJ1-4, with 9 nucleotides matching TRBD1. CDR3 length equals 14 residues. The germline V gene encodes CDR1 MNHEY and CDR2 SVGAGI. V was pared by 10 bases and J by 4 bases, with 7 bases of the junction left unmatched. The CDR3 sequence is CATHRTGVNEKLFF. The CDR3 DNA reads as TGTGCCACCCATAGGACAGGGGTTAATGAAAAACTGTTTTTT.

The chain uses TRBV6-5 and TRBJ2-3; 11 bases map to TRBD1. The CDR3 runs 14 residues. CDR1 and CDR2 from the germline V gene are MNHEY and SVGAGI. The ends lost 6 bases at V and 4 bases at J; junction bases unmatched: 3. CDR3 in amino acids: CASSGQGAPDTQYF. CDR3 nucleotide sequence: TGTGCCAGCAGCGGACAGGGGGCCCCAGATACGCAGTATTTT.

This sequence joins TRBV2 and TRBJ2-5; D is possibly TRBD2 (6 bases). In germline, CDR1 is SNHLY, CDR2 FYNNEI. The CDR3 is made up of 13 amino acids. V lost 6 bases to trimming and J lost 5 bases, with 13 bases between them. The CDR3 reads CASSYSGRETQYF. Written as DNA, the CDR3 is TGTGCCAGCAGCTACTCTGGGAGGGAGACCCAGTACTTC.

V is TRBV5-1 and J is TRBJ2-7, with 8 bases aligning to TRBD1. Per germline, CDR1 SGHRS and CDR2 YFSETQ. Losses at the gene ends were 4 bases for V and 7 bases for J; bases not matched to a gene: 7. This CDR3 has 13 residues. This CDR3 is CASSVGQGGEQYF. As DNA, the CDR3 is TGCGCCAGCAGCGTCGGACAGGGTGGGGAGCAGTACTTC.

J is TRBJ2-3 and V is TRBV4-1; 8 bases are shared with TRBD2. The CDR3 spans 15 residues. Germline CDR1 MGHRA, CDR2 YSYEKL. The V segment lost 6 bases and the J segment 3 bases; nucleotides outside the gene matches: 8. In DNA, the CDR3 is TGCGCCAGCAGGATCGGTAGCGGGGTAACAGATACGCAGTATTTT. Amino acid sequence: CASRIGSGVTDTQYF.

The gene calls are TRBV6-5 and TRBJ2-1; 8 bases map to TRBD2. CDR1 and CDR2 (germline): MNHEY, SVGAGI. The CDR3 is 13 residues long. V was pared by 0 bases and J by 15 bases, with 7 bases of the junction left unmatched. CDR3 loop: CASSYSRREVLFF. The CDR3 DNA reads TGTGCCAGCAGTTACTCCCGGCGGGAGGTCCTGTTCTTC.

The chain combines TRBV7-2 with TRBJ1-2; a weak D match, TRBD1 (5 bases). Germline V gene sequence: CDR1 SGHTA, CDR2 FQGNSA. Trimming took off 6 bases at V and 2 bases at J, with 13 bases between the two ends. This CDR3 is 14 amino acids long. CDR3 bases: TGTGCCAGCAGTCCAGTTCGGGGGAACTATGGCTACACCTTC. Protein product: CASSPVRGNYGYTF.

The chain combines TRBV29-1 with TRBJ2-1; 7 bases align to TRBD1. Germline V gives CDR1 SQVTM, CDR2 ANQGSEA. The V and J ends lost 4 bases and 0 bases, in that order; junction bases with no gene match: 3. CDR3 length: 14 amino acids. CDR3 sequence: CSVVDRDSYNEQFF. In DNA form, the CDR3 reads TGCAGCGTTGTCGACAGGGACTCCTACAATGAGCAGTTCTTC.

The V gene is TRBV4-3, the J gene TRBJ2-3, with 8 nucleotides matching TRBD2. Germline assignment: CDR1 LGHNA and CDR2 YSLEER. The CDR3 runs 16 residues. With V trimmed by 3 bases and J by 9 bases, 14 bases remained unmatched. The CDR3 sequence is CASSQGRTAGDMTQYF. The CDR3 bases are TGCGCCAGCAGCCAGGGACGGACAGCGGGGGACATGACGCAGTATTTT.

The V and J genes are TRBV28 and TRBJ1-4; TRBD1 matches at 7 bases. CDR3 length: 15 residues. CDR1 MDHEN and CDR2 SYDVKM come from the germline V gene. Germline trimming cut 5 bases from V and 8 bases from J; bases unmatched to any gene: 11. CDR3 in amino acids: CASSTRRGQSEKLFF. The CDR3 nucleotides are TGTGCCAGCAGTACGAGAAGGGGGCAGAGCGAAAAACTGTTTTTT.

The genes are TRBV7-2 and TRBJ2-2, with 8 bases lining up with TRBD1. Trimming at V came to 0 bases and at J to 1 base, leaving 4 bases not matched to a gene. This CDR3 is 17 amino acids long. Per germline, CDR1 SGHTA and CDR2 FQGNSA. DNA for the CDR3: TGTGCCAGCAGCTTAGCGTTTGGGACAGGGAACACCGGGGAGCTGTTTTTT. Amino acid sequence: CASSLAFGTGNTGELFF.

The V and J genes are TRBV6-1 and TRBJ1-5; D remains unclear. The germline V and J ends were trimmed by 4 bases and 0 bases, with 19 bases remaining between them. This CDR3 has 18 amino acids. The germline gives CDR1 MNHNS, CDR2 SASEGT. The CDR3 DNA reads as TGTGCCAGCAGTGTCCTCGTAGCGAGTCCTTATAGCAATCAGCCCCAGCATTTT. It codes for CASSVLVASPYSNQPQHF.

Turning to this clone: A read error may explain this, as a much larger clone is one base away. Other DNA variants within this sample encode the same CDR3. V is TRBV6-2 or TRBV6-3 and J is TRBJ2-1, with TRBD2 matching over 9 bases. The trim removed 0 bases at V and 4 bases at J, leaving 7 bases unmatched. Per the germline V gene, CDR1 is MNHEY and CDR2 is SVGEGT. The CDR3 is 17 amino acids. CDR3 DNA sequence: TGTGCCAGCAGTTACTCCCCTCCTAGCGGGATATACAATGAGCAGTTCTTC. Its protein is CASSYSPPSGIYNEQFF.